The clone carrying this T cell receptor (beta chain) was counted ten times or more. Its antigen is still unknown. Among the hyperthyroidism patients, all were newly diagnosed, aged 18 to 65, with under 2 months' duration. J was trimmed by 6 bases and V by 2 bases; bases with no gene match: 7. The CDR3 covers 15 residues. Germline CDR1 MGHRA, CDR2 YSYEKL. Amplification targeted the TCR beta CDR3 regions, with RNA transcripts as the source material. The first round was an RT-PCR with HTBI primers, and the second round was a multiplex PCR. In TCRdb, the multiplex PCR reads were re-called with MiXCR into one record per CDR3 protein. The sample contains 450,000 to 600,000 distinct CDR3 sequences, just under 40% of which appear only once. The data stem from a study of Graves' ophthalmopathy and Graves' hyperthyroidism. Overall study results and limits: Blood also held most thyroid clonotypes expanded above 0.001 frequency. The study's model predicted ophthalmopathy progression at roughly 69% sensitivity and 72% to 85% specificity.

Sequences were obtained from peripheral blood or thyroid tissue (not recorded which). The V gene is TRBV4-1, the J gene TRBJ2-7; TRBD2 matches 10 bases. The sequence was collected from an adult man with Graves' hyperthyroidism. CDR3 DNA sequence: TGCGCCAGCAGCCAACAAACTAGCGGGGTAACCGAGCAGTACTTC. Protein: CASSQQTSGVTEQYF.